A selection of T cell receptor beta chains follows, all from one sample in a study of T cell changes during pregnancy in multiple sclerosis. Clones were read by immunoSEQ multiplex PCR, and TCRdb kept only the in-frame ones, dropping some. The data contain approximately 79,000 clones, around 95% of them seen just once; the ten biggest clones take up about 0.69%. This material consisted of peripheral blood, taken in the second trimester of pregnancy. The source of these receptors is a female donor in good health, enrolled as a control in a pregnancy study. Each CDR3 is given with its conserved first and last residue. The D gene is left open where the match is weak. Size values are once, few and many counts, or a class for expanded clones, and some rows have none.

clone_size	d_call	v_call	j_call	cdr3_aa
.	.	TRBV27	TRBJ1-5	CASSLRTEDQPQHF
.	TRBD2	TRBV6-6	TRBJ2-3	CASSDKRGSTDTQYF
.	.	TRBV11-2	TRBJ1-4	CASSFSRANEKLFF
.	TRBD1	TRBV7-9	TRBJ2-5	CASSQGALKETQYF
.	TRBD1	TRBV7-9	TRBJ2-2	CASSQDRGRTGELFF
once	TRBD1	TRBV7-9	TRBJ2-5	CASSLGDRGYETQYF
.	.	TRBV5-4	TRBJ1-2	CASSLGVTLRQPYGYTF
.	TRBD2	TRBV4-2	TRBJ2-5	CASSQDPAGGPQETQYF
.	.	TRBV6-1	TRBJ2-7	CASSEMGSSYEQYF
.	.	TRBV30	TRBJ2-4	CAWSSPFIQYF
.	TRBD2	TRBV30	TRBJ2-3	CAWSEPRTSGGDTQYF
once	.	TRBV10-3	TRBJ1-2	CAILTPTSGYGYTF
.	.	TRBV5-1	TRBJ2-2	CASRLSGVNTGELFF
.	.	TRBV5-6	TRBJ2-5	CASSLGQELQETQYF
.	TRBD1	TRBV27	TRBJ2-1	CASSWTGVFSNEQFF
.	.	TRBV9	TRBJ1-2	CASSPMSGLHRLNYGYTF
.	.	TRBV9	TRBJ1-3	CASSVFPEVSGNTIYF
.	.	TRBV19	TRBJ2-7	CASSKNRDSYEQYF
.	.	TRBV18	TRBJ2-1	CASSPQGNPHNEQFF
.	.	TRBV4-2	TRBJ1-6	CASRPNGGRGSPLHF
.	.	TRBV4-3	TRBJ2-7	CASSQDSQGPMEQYF
.	TRBD1	TRBV30	TRBJ1-2	CAWAGGTGGGYTF
.	TRBD2	TRBV4-1	TRBJ2-1	CASSQDLAGGVMNEQFF
.	TRBD1	TRBV5-3	TRBJ2-5	CARTLLKRGLGETQYF
once	TRBD1	TRBV19	TRBJ1-6	CASSTGTGDHNSPLHF
.	TRBD1	TRBV10-1	TRBJ2-2	CASKRIPPDGDRDLDNTGELFF
.	.	TRBV7-3	TRBJ2-5	CASSLTSTGEEETQYF
.	.	TRBV9	TRBJ1-2	CASSEGPGLANYGYTF
.	.	TRBV7-9	TRBJ1-1	CASSATNLRDTQEAFF
.	.	TRBV6-5	TRBJ1-4	CASSRLIATNEKLFF
.	.	TRBV5-1	TRBJ1-1	CASSRSRQRSNTEAFF
.	TRBD2	TRBV27	TRBJ2-5	CASRRAGWQETQYF
.	TRBD2	TRBV6-5	TRBJ2-1	CASSYRGGISYNEQFF
.	TRBD1	TRBV5-1	TRBJ1-2	CASSGQGNYGYTF
.	.	TRBV12-5	TRBJ2-2	CASGLVLGSNTGELFF
.	.	TRBV6-5	TRBJ2-5	CASSYKGDIQETQYF
.	.	TRBV14	TRBJ1-6	CASSTGGLWNSPLHF
.	TRBD1	TRBV9	TRBJ1-4	CASSADRGTTGEKLFF
.	TRBD2	TRBV15	TRBJ2-5	CATSRVGGLEETQYF
.	TRBD1	TRBV18	TRBJ1-2	CASSPMRQGDYGYTF
.	TRBD1	TRBV12-5	TRBJ1-4	CASGLVPGTDNEKLFF
.	.	TRBV19	TRBJ1-2	CATYRDSNYGYTF
.	TRBD2	TRBV7-2	TRBJ2-3	CASSRDGGGALDTQYF
once	.	TRBV9	TRBJ2-1	CASSVTGIPLRTSGDEQFF
.	TRBD1	TRBV2	TRBJ1-1	CASRLGTGGNTEAFF
.	TRBD1	TRBV30	TRBJ2-7	CAWSTGTGIDEQYF
.	TRBD1	TRBV5-6	TRBJ1-4	CASSGTRGQDNEKLFF
.	TRBD1	TRBV2	TRBJ1-4	CASREQGTRTNEKLFF
once	TRBD1	TRBV19	TRBJ1-4	CASSIQGDEKLFF
.	TRBD1	TRBV7-9	TRBJ1-4	CASSSADRGNEKLFF
.	.	TRBV6-1	TRBJ2-7	CASSEEVAMRSYEQYF
.	TRBD1	TRBV6-5	TRBJ1-1	CASISTGLGTEAFF
.	TRBD2	TRBV6-1	TRBJ2-1	CASSEVQRGIDEQFF
.	.	TRBV21-1	TRBJ1-2	CASSKPVPNGYTF
.	TRBD1	TRBV7-3	TRBJ2-6	CASSPGQGASGANVLTF